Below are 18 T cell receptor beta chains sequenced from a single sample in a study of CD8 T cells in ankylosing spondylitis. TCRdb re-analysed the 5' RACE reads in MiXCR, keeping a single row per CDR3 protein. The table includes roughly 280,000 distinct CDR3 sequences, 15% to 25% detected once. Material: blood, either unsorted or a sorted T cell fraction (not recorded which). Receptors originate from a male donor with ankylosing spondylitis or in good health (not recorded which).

CDR3: CAISPDRVKAKNIQYF. The CDR3 DNA reads TGTGCCATCAGCCCTGACAGGGTAAAGGCCAAAAACATTCAGTACTTC. The chain joins TRBV10-3 to TRBJ2-4; 7 nucleotides line up with TRBD1. The CDR3 loop spans 16 amino acids. Germline V lookup: CDR1 ENHRY, CDR2 SYGVKD. With V trimmed by 6 bases and J by 1 base, 9 bases remained unmatched.

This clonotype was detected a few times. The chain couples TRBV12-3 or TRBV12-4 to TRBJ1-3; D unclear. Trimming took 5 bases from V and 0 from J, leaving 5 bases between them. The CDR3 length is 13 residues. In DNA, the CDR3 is TGTGCCAGCAGTGGGGTCTCTGGAAACACCATATATTTT. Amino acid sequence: CASSGVSGNTIYF.

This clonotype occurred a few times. The CDR3 spells CALDRGQRNYGYTF. CDR3 coding DNA: TGTGCCCTGGACAGGGGGCAACGAAACTATGGCTACACCTTC. The chain recombines TRBV30 with TRBJ1-2, with TRBD1 matching 11 bases. The CDR3 is 14 amino acids. After removal of 8 bases from V and 2 bases from J, the junction contained 7 bases not matched to a gene. Germline V lookup: CDR1 GTSNPN, CDR2 SVGIG (reference sequence).

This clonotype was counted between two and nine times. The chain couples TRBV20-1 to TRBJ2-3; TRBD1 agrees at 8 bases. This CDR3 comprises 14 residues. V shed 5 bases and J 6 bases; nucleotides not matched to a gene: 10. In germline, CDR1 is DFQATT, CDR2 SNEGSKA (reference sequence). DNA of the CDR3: TGCAGTGCTGGGGGACAGGAGTCAATTGATACGCAGTATTTT. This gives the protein CSAGGQESIDTQYF.

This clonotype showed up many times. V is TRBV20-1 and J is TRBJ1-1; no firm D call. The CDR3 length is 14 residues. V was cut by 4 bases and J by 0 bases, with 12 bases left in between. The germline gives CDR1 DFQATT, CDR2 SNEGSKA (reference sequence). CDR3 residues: CSANRAGVNTEAFF. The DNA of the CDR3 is TGCAGTGCTAACCGGGCCGGTGTGAACACTGAAGCTTTCTTT.

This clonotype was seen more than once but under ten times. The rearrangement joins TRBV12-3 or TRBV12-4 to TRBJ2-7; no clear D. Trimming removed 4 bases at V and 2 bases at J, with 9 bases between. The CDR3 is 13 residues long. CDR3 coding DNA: TGTGCCAGCAGTTCCTCCTTAGCCTACGAGCAGTACGTC. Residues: CASSSSLAYEQYV.

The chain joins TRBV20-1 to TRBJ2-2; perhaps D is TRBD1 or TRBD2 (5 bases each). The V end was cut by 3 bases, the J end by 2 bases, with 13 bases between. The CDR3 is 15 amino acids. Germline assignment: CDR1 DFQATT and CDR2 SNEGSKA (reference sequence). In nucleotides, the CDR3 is TGCAGTGCTAGTAGAATAGGGACCAACACCGGGGAGCTGTTTTTT. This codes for CSASRIGTNTGELFF.

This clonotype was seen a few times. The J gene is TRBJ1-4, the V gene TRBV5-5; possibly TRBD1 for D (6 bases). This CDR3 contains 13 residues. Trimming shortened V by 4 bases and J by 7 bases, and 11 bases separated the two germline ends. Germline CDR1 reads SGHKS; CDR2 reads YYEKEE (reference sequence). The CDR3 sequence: CASSQGRSEKLFF. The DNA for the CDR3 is TGTGCCAGCAGCCAGGGGAGGAGTGAAAAACTGTTTTTT.

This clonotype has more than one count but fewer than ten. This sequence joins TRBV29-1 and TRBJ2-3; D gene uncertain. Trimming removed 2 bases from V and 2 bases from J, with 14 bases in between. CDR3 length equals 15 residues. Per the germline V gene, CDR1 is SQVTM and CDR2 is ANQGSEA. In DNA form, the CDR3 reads TGCAGCGTTGAAACAATGGCAGGCTCCACAGATACGCAGTATTTT. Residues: CSVETMAGSTDTQYF.

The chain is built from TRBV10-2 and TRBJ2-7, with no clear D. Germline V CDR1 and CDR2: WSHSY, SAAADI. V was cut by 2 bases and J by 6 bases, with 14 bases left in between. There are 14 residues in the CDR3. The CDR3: CASSESGMSGEQYV. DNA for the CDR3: TGCGCCAGCAGTGAGAGTGGAATGTCAGGCGAGCAGTACGTC.

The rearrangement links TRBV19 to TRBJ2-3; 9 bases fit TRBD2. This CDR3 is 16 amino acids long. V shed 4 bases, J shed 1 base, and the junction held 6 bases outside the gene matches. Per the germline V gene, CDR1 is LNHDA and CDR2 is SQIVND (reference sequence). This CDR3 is CASSTLRTSGTDTQYF. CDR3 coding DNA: TGTGCCAGTAGTACCCTCAGGACTAGCGGCACAGATACGCAGTATTTT. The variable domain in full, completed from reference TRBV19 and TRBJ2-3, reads DGGITQSPKYLFRKEGQNVTLSCEQNLNHDAMYWYRQDPGQGLRLIYYSQIVNDFQKGDIAEGYSVSREKKESFPLTVTSAQKNPTAFYLCASSTLRTSGTDTQYFGPGTRLTVL.

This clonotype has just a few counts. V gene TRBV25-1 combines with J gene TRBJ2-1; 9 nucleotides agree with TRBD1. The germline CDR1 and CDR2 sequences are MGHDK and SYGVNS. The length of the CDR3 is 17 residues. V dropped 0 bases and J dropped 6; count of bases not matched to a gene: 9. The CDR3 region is CASSEYLGQGFFNEQFF. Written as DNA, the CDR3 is TGTGCCAGCAGTGAATATCTAGGACAGGGGTTTTTCAATGAGCAGTTCTTC.

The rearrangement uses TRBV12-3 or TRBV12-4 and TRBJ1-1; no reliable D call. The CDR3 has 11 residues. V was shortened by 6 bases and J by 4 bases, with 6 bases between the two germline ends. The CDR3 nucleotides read TGTGCCAGCAGCCCTGCCACTGAAGCTTTCTTT. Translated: CASSPATEAFF.

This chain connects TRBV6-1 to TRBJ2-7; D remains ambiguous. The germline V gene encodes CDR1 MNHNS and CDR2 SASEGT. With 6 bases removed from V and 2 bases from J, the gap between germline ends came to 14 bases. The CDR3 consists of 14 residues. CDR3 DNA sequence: TGTGCCAGCAGCAAGCGAGGCAAGGCCTACGAGCAGTACGTC. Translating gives CASSKRGKAYEQYV.

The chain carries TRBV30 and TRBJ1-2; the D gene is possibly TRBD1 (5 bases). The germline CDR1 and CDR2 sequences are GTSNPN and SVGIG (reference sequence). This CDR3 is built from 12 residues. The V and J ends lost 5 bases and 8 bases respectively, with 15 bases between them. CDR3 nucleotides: TGTGCCTGGGGAGAGGGACCTCCGGGCTACACCTTC. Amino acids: CAWGEGPPGYTF.

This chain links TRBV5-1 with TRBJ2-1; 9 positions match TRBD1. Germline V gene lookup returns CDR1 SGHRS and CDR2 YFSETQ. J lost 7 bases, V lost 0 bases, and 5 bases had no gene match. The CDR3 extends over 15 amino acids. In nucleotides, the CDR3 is TGCGCCAGCAGCTTGGGGGACAGGGCCGGGAATGAGCAGTTCTTC. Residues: CASSLGDRAGNEQFF.

CDR3 residues: CASSLARGGREKLFF. DNA for the CDR3: TGTGCCAGCAGTTTAGCGCGGGGGGGCCGGGAAAAACTGTTTTTT. This rearrangement joins TRBV12-3 or TRBV12-4 to TRBJ1-4, with D possibly TRBD1 on 6 matching bases. V gave up 0 bases and J gave up 8 bases, with 13 bases separating them. CDR3 length equals 15 residues.

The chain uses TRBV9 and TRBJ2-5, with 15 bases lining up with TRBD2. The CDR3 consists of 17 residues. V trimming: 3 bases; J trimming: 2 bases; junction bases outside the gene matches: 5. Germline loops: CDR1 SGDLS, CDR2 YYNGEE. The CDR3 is CASSAGTSGGRQETQYF. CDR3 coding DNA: TGTGCCAGCAGCGCGGGGACTAGCGGGGGGCGACAAGAGACCCAGTACTTC.